The next 2 T cell receptor beta chains were all read from a single sample in a study of immune cell composition in non-small cell lung cancer. Normal lung was taken at the farthest possible site, at least 3 cm from tumour. Using immunoSEQ multiplex PCR, the repertoire was profiled, and TCRdb retains in-frame clones only, with some absent. The data show roughly 15,000 clones, 75% to 85% seen once. The sample was also linked to a second study, of CD4 T cells in lung cancer.

Sequenced sample: non-adjacent lung tissue. The source is a human donor with non-small cell lung cancer.

J is TRBJ2-7 and V is TRBV7-2, with TRBD1 identical over 8 bases. Germline lookup yields CDR1 SGHTA and CDR2 FQGNSA. Trimming at V came to 3 bases and at J to 4 bases, leaving 5 bases not matched to a gene. The CDR3 consists of 14 residues. The CDR3 here is CASSLGQAKYEQYF. The CDR3 DNA follows: TGTGCCAGCAGCTTGGGACAGGCGAAATACGAGCAGTACTTC.

The J gene is TRBJ1-5, the V gene TRBV10-3; D is perhaps TRBD1 (5 bases). The CDR3 covers 11 residues. The germline gives CDR1 ENHRY, CDR2 SYGVKD. V shed 3 bases and J shed 11 bases, with 8 bases lying between them. CDR3 residues: CAISDGGSQHF. DNA of the CDR3: TGTGCCATCAGTGATGGGGGTTCCCAGCATTTT.